Shown below are 30 T cell receptor beta chains from a single sample sequenced in a study of blood T cell repertoires in COVID-19. Clones were sequenced by immunoSEQ multiplex PCR, and TCRdb holds only the in-frame ones, with some missing. The sample holds under 200,000 clones, approximately 83% seen once. The sample consisted of peripheral blood. These TCRs come from a human donor with acute or convalescent COVID-19. The donor label of this sample is uncertain.

V usage is TRBV7-9 and J usage is TRBJ2-4; maybe TRBD1 (6 bases). V gave up 4 bases and J gave up 7 bases, with 14 bases separating them. Germline CDR1 reads SEHNR; CDR2 reads FQNEAQ (reference sequence). The CDR3 consists of 14 residues. CDR3: CASSSDSLGNIQYF. In DNA, the CDR3 is TGTGCCAGCAGCTCGGACAGCCTTGGGAACATTCAGTACTTC. The entire variable domain, with the rest obtained from reference TRBV7-9 and TRBJ2-4, is as follows: DTGVSQNPRHKITKRGQNVTFRCDPISEHNRLYWYRQTLGQGPEFLTYFQNEAQLEKSRLLSDRFSAERPKGSFSTLEIQRTEQGDSAMYLCASSSDSLGNIQYFGAGTRLSVL.

This clone turned up a few times. The chain is built from TRBV2 and TRBJ1-5, with D possibly TRBD1 on 5 matching bases. V gave up 9 bases and J gave up 3 bases, with 12 bases separating them. CDR3 length: 13 amino acids. The germline V gene encodes CDR1 SNHLY and CDR2 FYNNEI. CDR3 sequence reads: CARGPGLNQPQHF. The CDR3 DNA reads TGTGCCAGGGGCCCAGGGCTCAATCAGCCCCAGCATTTT. Combining the CDR3 with reference TRBV2 and TRBJ1-5 gives the whole variable domain EPEVTQTPSHQVTQMGQEVILRCVPISNHLYFYWYRQILGQKVEFLVSFYNNEISEKSEIFDDQFSVERPDGSNFTLKIRSTKLEDSAMYFCARGPGLNQPQHFGDGTRLSIL.

This chain connects TRBV27 to TRBJ1-2, with D uncertain. CDR3 size: 14 residues. In germline, CDR1 is MNHEY, CDR2 SMNVEV (reference sequence). V was pared by 0 bases and J by 5 bases, with 10 bases between. The CDR3 DNA reads as TGTGCCAGCAGTTTATCCCCGGGGATTTATGGCTACACCTTC. It specifies CASSLSPGIYGYTF.

The V call is TRBV5-1, the J call TRBJ2-7, with D perhaps matching TRBD2 (5 bases). The length of the CDR3 is 16 residues. Per the germline V gene, CDR1 is SGHRS and CDR2 is YFSETQ. Trimming stripped 4 bases from V and 0 bases from J, with 17 bases between. CDR3 coding DNA: TGCGCCAGCAGCATTGGACTCCACTATTACTCCTACGAGCAGTACTTC. Translating it yields CASSIGLHYYSYEQYF.

The chain has TRBV10-2 and TRBJ1-2; 7 bases are a match to TRBD1. The CDR3 totals 14 residues. Germline assignment: CDR1 WSHSY and CDR2 SAAADI. Germline trimming cut 4 bases from V and 4 bases from J; bases unmatched to any gene: 6. The CDR3 reads CASSARGSPYGYTF. The CDR3 region has the DNA TGCGCCAGCAGTGCCAGGGGGTCCCCCTATGGCTACACCTTC.

In this sample, this clone turned up once. This chain uses TRBV30 with TRBJ2-1; D is ambiguous. The CDR3 totals 13 residues. The V and J ends lost 1 base and 5 bases respectively, with 9 bases between them. Germline values: CDR1 GTSNPN, CDR2 SVGIG (reference sequence). Here the CDR3 DNA reads TGTGCCTGGAGTGCAGGAATGGACAATGAGCAGTTCTTC. Protein: CAWSAGMDNEQFF.

This sequence joins TRBV28 and TRBJ2-4; TRBD1 matches 9 bases. CDR3 length: 14 residues. Germline-derived CDR1 and CDR2 are MDHEN and SYDVKM. J was trimmed by 6 bases and V by 6 bases; bases with no gene match: 6. The CDR3 DNA is TGTGCCAGCAGCCCGACAGGGGGAAGAAACATTCAGTACTTC. As protein: CASSPTGGRNIQYF.

The J gene is TRBJ1-4, the V gene TRBV6-1; TRBD1 matches 10 bases. The germline V gene encodes CDR1 MNHNS and CDR2 SASEGT. This CDR3 spans 16 amino acids. J lost 2 bases, V lost 2 bases, and 2 bases had no gene match. CDR3 sequence: CASSEWTGGTNEKLFF. The CDR3 region has the DNA TGTGCCAGCAGTGAATGGACAGGGGGGACTAATGAAAAACTGTTTTTT.

V gene TRBV6-5 combines with J gene TRBJ2-5; 7 positions match TRBD2. The CDR3 runs 11 residues. After removal of 5 bases from V and 10 bases from J, the junction contained 4 bases not matched to a gene. CDR1 is MNHEY, CDR2 SVGAGI, per germline. The CDR3 DNA reads TGTGCCAGCAGTAACATAGCGGGCCAGTACTTC. This encodes CASSNIAGQYF.

The chain couples TRBV15 to TRBJ2-7; 9 positions match TRBD2. V lost 1 base to trimming and J lost 6 bases; unmatched junction nucleotides: 4. Germline V gives CDR1 LNHNV, CDR2 YYDKDF (reference sequence). The CDR3 consists of 14 residues. This chain's CDR3 is CATSRAGLAVEQYF. The CDR3 DNA sequence: TGTGCCACCAGCAGAGCGGGACTAGCCGTCGAGCAGTACTTC.

V is TRBV7-2 and J is TRBJ1-6; D possibly corresponds to TRBD1 (6 bases). The CDR3 has 16 amino acids. V shed 5 bases and J shed 7 bases, with 18 bases lying between them. The germline V gene encodes CDR1 SGHTA and CDR2 FQGNSA. The CDR3 reads CASSQTPGVDNSPLHF. CDR3 DNA sequence: TGTGCCAGCAGCCAAACCCCAGGGGTCGACAATTCACCCCTCCACTTT.

The V and J genes are TRBV27 and TRBJ1-2; the match to TRBD1 covers 8 bases. CDR1 and CDR2 from the germline V gene are MNHEY and SMNVEV (reference sequence). J lost 8 bases, V lost 6 bases, and 11 bases had no gene match. This CDR3 comprises 14 residues. The CDR3: CASSPGDRLWGYTF. The CDR3 region has the DNA TGTGCCAGCAGCCCCGGGGACAGGTTGTGGGGCTACACCTTC.

This chain connects TRBV11-2 to TRBJ1-2, with 7 bases matching TRBD1. The CDR3 totals 14 residues. With 4 bases clipped from V and 4 bases from J, the junction kept 6 bases outside the gene matches. Germline CDR1 and CDR2: SGHAT and FQNNGV. CDR3: CASSSRRTGYGYTF. For the CDR3, the DNA is TGTGCCAGCAGCTCCCGAAGGACAGGCTATGGCTACACCTTC.

J is TRBJ2-3 and V is TRBV13, with 12 positions matching TRBD2. The germline CDR1 and CDR2 sequences are PRHDT and FYEKMQ (reference sequence). Trimming cost V 5 bases and J 2 bases; bases outside gene matches: 5. There are 16 residues in the CDR3. In DNA form, the CDR3 reads TGTGCCAGCAGCGGGCTAGCGGGGGGGTTCACAGATACGCAGTATTTT. As protein: CASSGLAGGFTDTQYF.

The J gene is TRBJ2-7, the V gene TRBV5-6; possibly TRBD2 for D (6 bases). Germline CDR1 SGHDT, CDR2 YYEEEE. CDR3 size: 15 residues. Trimming cost V 4 bases and J 0 bases, with 14 bases left between them. The CDR3 nucleotides are TGTGCCAGCAGCCCGGAGGGTCCCCTCTCCTACGAGCAGTACTTC. Protein: CASSPEGPLSYEQYF.

V is TRBV5-4 and J is TRBJ2-1; 10 bases match TRBD2. CDR3 length equals 17 residues. Germline trimming cut 0 bases from V and 3 bases from J; bases unmatched to any gene: 6. The germline V gene encodes CDR1 SGHNT and CDR2 YYREEE (reference sequence). CDR3 amino acids: CASSLEKKRGGYNEQFF. As DNA, the CDR3 is TGTGCCAGCAGCTTGGAAAAAAAGCGGGGGGGCTACAATGAGCAGTTCTTC.

This clone was observed a handful of times. This chain joins TRBV27 and TRBJ2-1, with TRBD2 matching over 7 bases. V was clipped by 0 bases and J by 8 bases; unmatched bases: 13. CDR1 MNHEY and CDR2 SMNVEV come from the germline V gene (reference sequence). The CDR3 consists of 17 residues. CDR3 DNA sequence: TGTGCCAGCAGTTTATCGGCCTCTAGCGGAGTACTCCATGAGCAGTTCTTC. This encodes CASSLSASSGVLHEQFF.

J is TRBJ2-2 and V is TRBV2; the D gene is possibly TRBD2 (5 bases). The CDR3 totals 12 residues. The ends were cut back, 10 bases at V and 5 bases at J, with 11 bases in the middle. Germline loops: CDR1 SNHLY, CDR2 FYNNEI. This chain's CDR3 is CAIRTDTGELFF. CDR3 in DNA: TGTGCCATCCGGACTGATACCGGGGAGCTGTTTTTT.

The V gene is TRBV5-1, the J gene TRBJ1-4; D not resolved. Germline lookup yields CDR1 SGHRS and CDR2 YFSETQ. The germline V and J ends were trimmed by 1 base and 0 bases, with 7 bases remaining between them. This CDR3 is 15 amino acids long. The CDR3 sequence is CASSLLGTTNEKLFF. The CDR3 DNA reads TGCGCCAGCAGCTTGCTCGGGACAACTAATGAAAAACTGTTTTTT.

The chain has TRBV7-3 and TRBJ1-1; the match to TRBD1 covers 10 bases. The junction had 7 bases not matched to a gene; V was cut back by 5 bases and J by 1 base. CDR3 length: 16 amino acids. Germline V gene lookup returns CDR1 SGHTA and CDR2 FQGTGA. The CDR3 DNA follows: TGTGCCAGCAGCCTAGAAGGGACAGGGGCGAACACTGAAGCTTTCTTT. Amino acids: CASSLEGTGANTEAFF.

The chain is built from TRBV2 and TRBJ1-5; possible D gene TRBD1, 6 bases. The germline gives CDR1 SNHLY, CDR2 FYNNEI. The CDR3 consists of 15 residues. The ends were cut back, 10 bases at V and 0 bases at J, with 16 bases in the middle. The CDR3 here is CATTDRINSNQPQHF. The DNA for the CDR3 is TGTGCCACCACGGACAGAATCAATAGCAATCAGCCCCAGCATTTT.

The genes are TRBV5-6 and TRBJ2-5; 7 nucleotides line up with TRBD2. The length of the CDR3 is 15 residues. J gave up 0 bases and V 4 bases, and 6 bases lay outside the gene matches. Looked up from germline, CDR1 is SGHDT and CDR2 is YYEEEE. In DNA form, the CDR3 reads TGTGCCAGCAGCGCCCCACTAGCGAACCAAGAGACCCAGTACTTC. This translates into CASSAPLANQETQYF.

The rearrangement links TRBV28 to TRBJ1-2; TRBD1 matches at 7 bases. Trimming took 3 bases from V and 4 from J; bases not matched to a gene: 11. The CDR3 runs to 16 residues. Germline loops: CDR1 MDHEN, CDR2 SYDVKM. This CDR3 reads CASSFIRGTGVYGYTF. In nucleotides, the CDR3 is TGTGCCAGCAGTTTCATTAGGGGAACAGGGGTCTATGGCTACACCTTC.

The chain combines TRBV11-2 with TRBJ1-1; D ambiguous. Germline V lookup: CDR1 SGHAT, CDR2 FQNNGV. The CDR3 has 14 residues. V was cut by 5 bases and J by 0 bases, with 10 bases left in between. The CDR3 reads CASSMERMNTEAFF. The CDR3 nucleotides are TGTGCCAGCAGCATGGAGCGGATGAACACTGAAGCTTTCTTT.

This clone was observed a handful of times. CDR3 sequence (DNA): TGTGCCATCAGCCCCGGGACAGAGCCCGGGGAGCTGTTTTTT. This sequence encodes CAISPGTEPGELFF. The chain joins TRBV10-3 to TRBJ2-2; the match to TRBD1 covers 7 bases. The CDR3 runs 14 residues. Germline V gene sequence: CDR1 ENHRY, CDR2 SYGVKD. V was clipped by 6 bases and J by 6 bases; unmatched bases: 7.

This clone has just one count. CDR3 sequence (DNA): TGTGCCAGCTTGAAGGGAGAGAGTGAGCAGTTCTTC. Translating it yields CASLKGESEQFF. The rearrangement links TRBV12-3 or TRBV12-4 to TRBJ2-1; maybe TRBD2 (5 bases). This CDR3 spans 12 amino acids. Trimming took 8 bases from V and 9 from J, leaving 14 bases between them.

This chain uses TRBV6-1 with TRBJ1-2, with 10 nucleotides matching TRBD1. The CDR3 loop spans 16 amino acids. Germline V gene lookup returns CDR1 MNHNS and CDR2 SASEGT. V was pared by 2 bases and J by 4 bases, with 7 bases of the junction left unmatched. The CDR3 sequence is CASSEPLGTGVYGYTF. The CDR3, as DNA: TGTGCCAGCAGTGAACCGCTCGGGACAGGGGTCTATGGCTACACCTTC.

The CDR3 region is CSGRLTGYDTGELFF. CDR3 sequence (DNA): TGCAGCGGACGTCTTACAGGGTATGACACCGGGGAGCTGTTTTTT. The chain employs TRBV29-1 and TRBJ2-2; possible D gene TRBD1, 6 bases. Trimming took off 7 bases at V and 3 bases at J, with 18 bases between the two ends. Germline V gives CDR1 SQVTM, CDR2 ANQGSEA. The CDR3 length is 15 residues.

The chain recombines TRBV19 with TRBJ1-2; D possibly corresponds to TRBD1 (5 bases). Trimming left V 4 bases short and J 1 base short, with 10 bases between. The CDR3 has 14 amino acids. Germline CDR1 and CDR2: LNHDA and SQIVND (reference sequence). This CDR3 is CASSRGLLNYGYTF. The DNA of the CDR3 is TGTGCCAGTAGTAGGGGACTTCTTAACTATGGCTACACCTTC.

V and J are TRBV7-9 and TRBJ1-2; unclear D gene. Between the trimmed V and J ends, which lost 3 bases and 5 bases, there was a span of 10 bases. Looked up from germline, CDR1 is SEHNR and CDR2 is FQNEAQ (reference sequence). The CDR3 extends over 13 amino acids. DNA for the CDR3: TGTGCCAGCAGCTTTTCAGAGGCTTATGGCTACACCTTC. Encoded protein: CASSFSEAYGYTF.